One and the same sample provided the 25 T cell receptor beta chains below, sequenced in a study of Graves' ophthalmopathy and Graves' hyperthyroidism. Researchers took RNA transcripts and amplified TCR beta CDR3 regions from them. First-round RT-PCR used HTBI primers; second-round multiplex PCR followed. TCRdb re-derived calls from the multiplex PCR reads in MiXCR, one entry per CDR3 protein. The sample has about 1.1 million distinct CDR3 sequences; 36% are singletons. The sample taken for sequencing was peripheral blood or thyroid tissue (not recorded which). These receptor sequences come from an adult man with Graves' hyperthyroidism.

This clonotype was found many times. The rearrangement joins TRBV15 to TRBJ1-2; D is unclear. This CDR3 spans 15 amino acids. Trimming stripped 0 bases from V and 3 bases from J, with 11 bases between. The germline CDR1 and CDR2 sequences are LNHNV and YYDKDF (reference sequence). The DNA of the CDR3 is TGTGCCACCAGCAGAGATGTCAGTTCAGACTATGGCTACACCTTC. Translation: CATSRDVSSDYGYTF.

CDR3 bases: TGTGCCAGCTCACCACCCCTTACAATACCCTACGAGCAGTACTTC. It translates to CASSPPLTIPYEQYF. The rearrangement joins TRBV18 to TRBJ2-7; D unresolved. Germline V lookup: CDR1 KGHSH, CDR2 LQKENI. Trimming removed 0 bases at V and 2 bases at J, with 11 bases between. The CDR3 loop spans 15 amino acids.

This clonotype was detected only a few times. This sequence joins TRBV6-5 and TRBJ1-1; D remains ambiguous. In germline, CDR1 is MNHEY, CDR2 SVGAGI. Trimming took off 5 bases at V and 5 bases at J, with 12 bases between the two ends. The CDR3 has 13 amino acids. CDR3 region: CASSEASWTEAFF. DNA of the CDR3: TGTGCCAGCAGTGAAGCATCGTGGACTGAAGCTTTCTTT.

This clonotype was detected ten times or more. This rearrangement joins TRBV19 to TRBJ1-4; D remains unclear. The CDR3 contains 14 residues. V gave up 6 bases and J gave up 3 bases, with 11 bases separating them. Germline values: CDR1 LNHDA, CDR2 SQIVND (reference sequence). The CDR3 loop is CASRRERSNEKLFF. The DNA of the CDR3 is TGTGCCAGTAGGAGGGAGAGGTCTAATGAAAAACTGTTTTTT.

The chain couples TRBV20-1 to TRBJ2-7; TRBD2 aligns across 13 bases. Germline values: CDR1 DFQATT, CDR2 SNEGSKA (reference sequence). Trimming removed 5 bases from V and 1 base from J; junction bases left unmatched: 5. The CDR3 totals 15 residues. The CDR3 is CSAEPGLAGSYEQYF. In nucleotides, the CDR3 is TGCAGTGCTGAACCGGGACTAGCGGGGTCCTACGAGCAGTACTTC.

This clonotype was picked up a small number of times. The chain joins TRBV13 to TRBJ1-2, with D perhaps matching TRBD1 (5 bases). The CDR3 runs 14 residues. Trimming took off 5 bases at V and 7 bases at J, with 17 bases between the two ends. The germline V gene encodes CDR1 PRHDT and CDR2 FYEKMQ (reference sequence). CDR3 sequence (DNA): TGTGCCAGCAGCCGCAGGGTTAACCTTATTGGCTACACCTTC. Translated: CASSRRVNLIGYTF.

The CDR3 DNA reads as TGCAGTGCCGACAGGGGGGGGCCCTATAATTCACCCCTCCACTTT. Its translation is CSADRGGPYNSPLHF. This rearrangement joins TRBV20-1 to TRBJ1-6; TRBD1 agrees at 9 bases. Germline V gene lookup returns CDR1 DFQATT and CDR2 SNEGSKA (reference sequence). The CDR3 spans 15 residues. V lost 6 bases to trimming and J lost 2 bases; unmatched junction nucleotides: 5.

As regards this clonotype: This may be a read error: a much more frequent sequence differs by one nucleotide. The rearrangement joins TRBV6-5 to TRBJ1-2; no reliable D call. The V end was cut by 4 bases, the J end by 3 bases, with 15 bases between. CDR1 is MNHEY and CDR2 is SVGAGI in the germline V gene. The CDR3 loop spans 15 amino acids. CDR3 amino acids: CASSFSTGSDYGYTF. CDR3 in DNA: TGTGCCAGCAGTTTCTCGACCGGGAGCGACTATGGCTACACCTTC.

The chain recombines TRBV29-1 with TRBJ1-1; 8 positions match TRBD1. The CDR3 covers 10 residues. J lost 12 bases, V lost 7 bases, and 7 bases had no gene match. CDR1 and CDR2 from the germline V gene are SQVTM and ANQGSEA. CDR3 in amino acids: CSGGQGATFF. CDR3 nucleotides: TGCAGCGGCGGACAGGGCGCGACTTTCTTT. Full variable domain (missing parts from reference TRBV29-1 and TRBJ1-1): SAVISQKPSRDICQRGTSLTIQCQVDSQVTMMFWYRQQPGQSLTLIATANQGSEATYESGFVIDKFPISRPNLTFSTLTVSNMSPEDSSIYLCSGGQGATFFGQGTRLTVV.

Of note for this clonotype: With a much larger clone just one base away, this may be a read error. V and J are TRBV20-1 and TRBJ1-6; D remains unclear. Germline lookup yields CDR1 DFQATT and CDR2 SNEGSKA (reference sequence). The CDR3 is made up of 13 amino acids. V lost 5 bases to trimming and J lost 6 bases, with 11 bases between them. CDR3 residues: CSAGPGPNSPLHF. The DNA of the CDR3 is TGCAGTGCTGGCCCAGGACCTAATTCACCCCTCCACTTT.

The chain links TRBV14 to TRBJ2-3; D perhaps matches TRBD1 (6 bases). Germline loops: CDR1 SGHDN, CDR2 FVKESK. The V and J ends lost 4 bases and 6 bases respectively, with 11 bases between them. This CDR3 region has 13 residues. CDR3 sequence reads: CASSPTGSDTQYF. As DNA, the CDR3 is TGTGCCAGCAGCCCGACAGGTTCCGATACGCAGTATTTT.

This clonotype occurred many times. V and J are TRBV5-1 and TRBJ2-7; TRBD1 is a possible D gene (6 bases). CDR1 is SGHRS and CDR2 is YFSETQ in the germline V gene. The CDR3 is made up of 13 amino acids. Trimming removed 1 base from V and 8 bases from J, with 13 bases in between. The CDR3 spells CASSLSWDTKQYF. CDR3 DNA: TGCGCCAGCAGCTTGTCCTGGGACACCAAGCAGTACTTC.

This clonotype was counted many times. This sequence joins TRBV7-2 and TRBJ2-7; D is undetermined. The CDR3 extends over 14 amino acids. V dropped 1 base and J dropped 0 bases, with 7 bases sitting between them. Germline V gene data show CDR1 as SGHTA and CDR2 as FQGNSA. CDR3: CASSLDTYSYEQYF. The CDR3 DNA follows: TGTGCCAGCAGCTTAGACACCTACTCCTACGAGCAGTACTTC. The entire variable domain, with the rest obtained from reference TRBV7-2 and TRBJ2-7, is as follows: GAGVSQSPSNKVTEKGKDVELRCDPISGHTALYWYRQSLGQGLEFLIYFQGNSAPDKSGLPSDRFSAERTGGSVSTLTIQRTQQEDSAVYLCASSLDTYSYEQYFGPGTRLTVT.

DNA for the CDR3: TGTGCCATCAGTGTGAGGCTAGCGGGAATCTCCTACGAGCAGTACTTC. This encodes CAISVRLAGISYEQYF. This chain connects TRBV10-3 to TRBJ2-7, with 9 bases matching TRBD2. Germline V gene data show CDR1 as ENHRY and CDR2 as SYGVKD. V lost 4 bases to trimming and J lost 0 bases; unmatched junction nucleotides: 7. CDR3 length equals 16 residues.

This clonotype showed up just once. Since a much larger clone is just one base distant, this may be a read error. The chain links TRBV10-3 to TRBJ2-2; D unresolved. In germline, CDR1 is ENHRY, CDR2 SYGVKD. The CDR3 contains 14 residues. CDR3: CATSVGSNTGELFF. DNA for the CDR3: TGTGCCACCAGTGTAGGGTCGAACACCGGGGAGCTGTTTTTT.

The rearrangement uses TRBV9 and TRBJ1-4, with 7 bases fitting TRBD1. The CDR3 is made up of 17 amino acids. V dropped 0 bases and J dropped 5; count of bases not matched to a gene: 10. Germline CDR1 and CDR2: SGDLS and YYNGEE. CDR3 DNA: TGTGCCAGCAGCGTAGAGGCTTTTGGACAGGCCAATGAAAAACTGTTTTTT. Translation gives CASSVEAFGQANEKLFF.

This clonotype was seen at least ten times. The chain recombines TRBV10-3 with TRBJ2-7; 8 bases are a match to TRBD1. After removal of 3 bases from V and 5 bases from J, the junction contained 12 bases not matched to a gene. Germline-derived CDR1 and CDR2 are ENHRY and SYGVKD. The CDR3 is 16 residues long. In nucleotides, the CDR3 is TGTGCCATCAGTGAACTTGGAGGACAGGGTCCCCACGAGCAGTACTTC. This translates into CAISELGGQGPHEQYF.

This clonotype was found a few times. The J gene is TRBJ1-1, the V gene TRBV27, with 8 positions matching TRBD1. This CDR3 spans 14 amino acids. The germline V gene encodes CDR1 MNHEY and CDR2 SMNVEV (reference sequence). Trimming cost V 2 bases and J 10 bases; bases outside gene matches: 9. CDR3 loop: CASSLSPDRVGAFF. In nucleotides, the CDR3 is TGTGCCAGCAGTTTAAGCCCGGACAGGGTGGGAGCTTTCTTT.

This clonotype was found many times. The rearrangement uses TRBV7-9 and TRBJ1-5; 8 bases line up with TRBD1. In germline, CDR1 is SEHNR, CDR2 FQNEAQ (reference sequence). This CDR3 comprises 16 residues. V was clipped by 5 bases and J by 1 base; unmatched bases: 7. The CDR3 nucleotides read TGTGCCAGCAGCGGAACAGGGGGAGGAAGCAATCAGCCCCAGCATTTT. Residues: CASSGTGGGSNQPQHF.

This clonotype was counted a few times. The chain combines TRBV4-3 with TRBJ1-4; D is uncertain. The CDR3 has 16 amino acids. Germline CDR1 and CDR2: LGHNA and YSLEER. The V end lost 4 bases, the J end lost 0 bases, and 12 bases lay between the germline ends. The CDR3 region has the DNA TGCGCCAGCAGCCCAGCCCGGGGATCAACTAATGAAAAACTGTTTTTT. Its translation: CASSPARGSTNEKLFF.

This clonotype was counted at least ten times. The chain carries TRBV7-2 and TRBJ1-6; D ambiguous. The length of the CDR3 is 14 residues. Trimming left V 5 bases short and J 13 bases short, with 18 bases between. Germline assignment: CDR1 SGHTA and CDR2 FQGNSA. CDR3 nucleotide sequence: TGTGCCAGCAGCCGCAGGATGAGGGTCACCCCCCTCCACTTT. It specifies CASSRRMRVTPLHF.

The V call is TRBV15, the J call TRBJ1-1; D possibly corresponds to TRBD1 (6 bases). Looked up from germline, CDR1 is LNHNV and CDR2 is YYDKDF (reference sequence). The CDR3 contains 15 residues. V dropped 0 bases and J dropped 13 bases, with 21 bases sitting between them. As DNA, the CDR3 is TGTGCCACCAGCAGAGATCTTGGGGGCAAGGGCGAATGTTTCTTT. Amino acid sequence: CATSRDLGGKGECFF. The full variable domain, completed using reference TRBV15 and TRBJ1-1, is DAMVIQNPRYQVTQFGKPVTLSCSQTLNHNVMYWYQQKSSQAPKLLFHYYDKDFNNEADTPDNFQSRRPNTSFCFLDIRSPGLGDTAMYLCATSRDLGGKGECFFGQGTRLTVV.

The chain is built from TRBV20-1 and TRBJ1-1, with D perhaps TRBD1 (5 bases). Trimming took off 0 bases at V and 4 bases at J, with 9 bases between the two ends. Germline values: CDR1 DFQATT, CDR2 SNEGSKA (reference sequence). This CDR3 has 13 amino acids. CDR3 loop: CSARDQGSTEAFF. Written as DNA, the CDR3 is TGCAGTGCTAGAGATCAGGGTAGCACTGAAGCTTTCTTT.

The rearrangement links TRBV10-3 to TRBJ2-2; TRBD1 matches at 7 bases. V was clipped by 6 bases and J by 15 bases; unmatched bases: 10. Germline lookup yields CDR1 ENHRY and CDR2 SYGVKD. This CDR3 is 12 amino acids long. For the CDR3, the DNA is TGTGCCATCAGACAGGGGAAGGAGAAGTTGTTTTTT. It is translated as CAIRQGKEKLFF.

The rearrangement uses TRBV15 and TRBJ1-1; TRBD1 might be the D (5 bases). The CDR3 extends over 12 amino acids. V shed 4 bases and J shed 4 bases, with 7 bases lying between them. Germline V gene sequence: CDR1 LNHNV, CDR2 YYDKDF (reference sequence). CDR3 sequence (DNA): TGTGCCACCAGCACCGGGGGCACTGAAGCTTTCTTT. Residues: CATSTGGTEAFF.